This T cell receptor (beta chain) is from a study of shared clonotypes between healthy human individuals. Method: immunoSEQ multiplex PCR; TCRdb's copy keeps in-frame clones and lacks some. The sample holds around 650,000 clones, roughly 96% seen once. Selected positively for CCR7 and CD45RO-negative, naive CD8 cells excluded terminally differentiated effector memory CD45RA+ cells. The V gene lost 5 bases and the J gene lost 3 bases, with 17 bases spanning the gap. Per the germline V gene, CDR1 is SEHNR and CDR2 is FQNEAQ (reference sequence). This CDR3 region has 15 residues. Sequenced input: naive CD8+ T cells sorted from blood. The origin of this receptor is a woman younger than 45 in good health. This rearrangement joins TRBV7-9 to TRBJ2-7; D is perhaps TRBD1 (7 bases). CDR3 sequence (DNA): TGTGCCAGCAGCCTCGAAGGGGGCGGGGTCTACGAGCAGTACTTC. This sequence encodes CASSLEGGGVYEQYF.